Listed below are T cell receptor beta chains from one sample, sequenced in a study of Graves' ophthalmopathy and Graves' hyperthyroidism. One entry per CDR3 protein, called by TCRdb with MiXCR from the multiplex PCR reads. The repertoire holds 300,000 to 400,000 distinct CDR3 sequences, roughly 17% seen once, with 12% in the top ten. The sequenced sample consisted of peripheral blood. The receptor source for this set is an adult man with Graves' ophthalmopathy. Each CDR3 is given with its conserved first and last residue. Each record gives: clone size, CDR3 length, V gene, J gene, D gene, CDR3 DNA, CDR3 protein. The D gene is left open where the match is weak. A clone size is listed for some rows: how often the clone was seen (once, few, many), or a class if it is expanded.

size: many
length: 19
V: TRBV4-2
J: TRBJ2-2
D: TRBD2
DNA: TGTGCCAGCAGCCTCTGGCTAGCGGGGCTGACCCGAGGCACCGGGGAGCTGTTTTTT
CDR3: CASSLWLAGLTRGTGELFF

size: -
length: 12
V: TRBV6-1
J: TRBJ1-2
D: -
DNA: TGTGCCATAAGGAGGGCTAACTATGGCTACACCTTC
CDR3: CAIRRANYGYTF

size: -
length: 15
V: TRBV6-1
J: TRBJ2-7
D: -
DNA: TGTGCCAGCGTAGGGGTGAGCGGGCCCTCCTACGAGCAGTACTTC
CDR3: CASVGVSGPSYEQYF

size: many
length: 13
V: TRBV10-3
J: TRBJ2-7
D: TRBD1
DNA: TGTGCCATCGGGACAGGGGGTTCGTACGAGCAGTACTTC
CDR3: CAIGTGGSYEQYF

size: many
length: 15
V: TRBV4-1
J: TRBJ1-2
D: -
DNA: TGCGCCAGCAGCCGCCAGGCAGACTCTAACTATGGCTACACCTTC
CDR3: CASSRQADSNYGYTF

size: many
length: 15
V: TRBV5-1
J: TRBJ2-5
D: -
DNA: TGCGCCAGCAGCGGGGAGACTGGAGTCGAAGAGACCCAGTACTTC
CDR3: CASSGETGVEETQYF

size: many
length: 15
V: TRBV27
J: TRBJ2-7
D: TRBD2
DNA: TGTGCCAGCAGTCCTCGACTAGCGGGAGGATACGAGCAGTACTTC
CDR3: CASSPRLAGGYEQYF

size: many
length: 14
V: TRBV6-5
J: TRBJ2-2
D: -
DNA: TGTGCCAGCAGTTATCAGGGGGGCCCCGGGGAGCTGTTTTTT
CDR3: CASSYQGGPGELFF

size: many
length: 11
V: TRBV20-1
J: TRBJ2-5
D: -
DNA: TGCAGTGCTGACAGAGAAGAGACCCAGTACTTC
CDR3: CSADREETQYF

size: -
length: 14
V: TRBV12-3/TRBV12-4
J: TRBJ2-6
D: -
DNA: TGTGCCAGCAGTCAGGGGACATCGCCCAACGTCCTGACTTTC
CDR3: CASSQGTSPNVLTF

size: many
length: 16
V: TRBV19
J: TRBJ1-1
D: -
DNA: TGTGCCAGTAGTATCGCATTGTCAGGGAAAGCGGCAGAAGCTTTCTTT
CDR3: CASSIALSGKAAEAFF

size: -
length: 15
V: TRBV7-2
J: TRBJ1-1
D: -
DNA: TGTGCCAGCAGCTTAATGAGGGGTTCGGGCACTGAAGCTTTCTTT
CDR3: CASSLMRGSGTEAFF

size: many
length: 11
V: TRBV5-1
J: TRBJ2-5
D: -
DNA: TGCGCCAGTCGCGAGGAAGAGACCCAGTACTTC
CDR3: CASREEETQYF

size: -
length: 16
V: TRBV11-2
J: TRBJ2-7
D: -
DNA: TGTGCCAGCAGGCCGAATCAGGGGGGTCTGGGGTACGAGCAGTACTTC
CDR3: CASRPNQGGLGYEQYF

size: many
length: 13
V: TRBV20-1
J: TRBJ1-5
D: -
DNA: TGCAGTGCTATAGGGGCCCGGGATCAGCCCCAGCATTTT
CDR3: CSAIGARDQPQHF

size: -
length: 14
V: TRBV15
J: TRBJ1-3
D: -
DNA: -
CDR3: CATSRVGFGNTIFF

size: many
length: 15
V: TRBV3-1
J: TRBJ2-7
D: TRBD2
DNA: TGTGCCAGCAGCCGGGGACTAGCGGGAACCTACGAGCAGTACTTC
CDR3: CASSRGLAGTYEQYF

size: many
length: 13
V: TRBV30
J: TRBJ2-7
D: -
DNA: TGTGCCTGGACCCCGGGTGGGTCCTACGAGCAGTACTTC
CDR3: CAWTPGGSYEQYF

size: many
length: 15
V: TRBV11-2
J: TRBJ2-7
D: TRBD1
DNA: TGTGCCAGCAGCCTCGACAGGGGCAGCTCCTACGAGCAGTACTTC
CDR3: CASSLDRGSSYEQYF

size: many
length: 14
V: TRBV6-1
J: TRBJ1-5
D: -
DNA: TGTGCCAGCAGTGAGTACAGTGGAGATCAGCCCCAGCATTTT
CDR3: CASSEYSGDQPQHF

size: many
length: 14
V: TRBV6-1
J: TRBJ2-5
D: -
DNA: TGTGCCAGCAGCCGGGGACGCCTGGAGGAGACCCAGTACTTC
CDR3: CASSRGRLEETQYF

size: many
length: 14
V: TRBV12-3/TRBV12-4
J: TRBJ2-7
D: -
DNA: TGTGCCAGCAGTCGAGGGGGGGCGGCCTACGAGCAGTACTTC
CDR3: CASSRGGAAYEQYF

size: many
length: 14
V: TRBV3-1
J: TRBJ1-1
D: -
DNA: TGTGCCAGCACCTCTTTGGCAGCGAACACTGAAGCTTTCTTT
CDR3: CASTSLAANTEAFF